This T cell receptor beta chain emerged from a study of vaccination and CD4 T cells after COVID-19. CDR1 and CDR2 (germline): DFQATT, SNEGSKA (reference sequence). The CDR3 extends over 11 amino acids. V was clipped by 0 bases and J by 2 bases, with 1 base between them. Worth noting for this clonotype: Its antigen is as yet unknown.

Sequence data for DNA of cultured CD4+ T cells were generated by the Oncomine TCR Beta short-read assay. MiXCR was run by TCRdb on the PCR reads, yielding one entry per CDR3 protein. Of about 8,700 distinct CDR3 sequences in the sample, 50% to 65% were seen once. Treatment in this sample: approximately 9-day PBMC culture with coronavirus spike peptide pools or control peptides (ViraFEST assay). The clonotype comes from a human donor who had recovered from COVID-19. The chain uses TRBV20-1 and TRBJ2-5; D gene ambiguous. Sequenced sample: CD4+ T cells from blood, cultured in vitro. The CDR3, as DNA: TGCAGTGCTAGAGATCAAGAGACCCAGTACTTC. Translating gives CSARDQETQYF.